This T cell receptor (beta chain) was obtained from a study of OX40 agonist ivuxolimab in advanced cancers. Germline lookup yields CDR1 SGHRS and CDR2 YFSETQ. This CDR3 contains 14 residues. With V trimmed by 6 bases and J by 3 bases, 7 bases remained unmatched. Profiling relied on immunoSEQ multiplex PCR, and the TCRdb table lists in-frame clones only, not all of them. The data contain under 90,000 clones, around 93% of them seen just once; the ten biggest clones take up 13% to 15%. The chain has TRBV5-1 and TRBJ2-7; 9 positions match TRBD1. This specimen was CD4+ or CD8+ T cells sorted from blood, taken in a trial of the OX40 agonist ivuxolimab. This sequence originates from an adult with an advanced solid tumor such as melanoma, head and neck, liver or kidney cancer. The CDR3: CASTSGQGYYEQYF. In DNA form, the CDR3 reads TGCGCCAGCACCTCGGGACAGGGATACTACGAGCAGTACTTC.